This is a list of T cell receptor beta chains from one sample in a study of regulatory T cells in long-lasting Graves disease. TCRdb redid the calling of the multiplex PCR reads with MiXCR, one entry per CDR3 protein. Of a few hundred thousand distinct CDR3 sequences listed, about 17% are singletons. This sample also belongs to another study, concerning T cells in Graves' hyperthyroidism and ophthalmopathy.

The sample in question was peripheral blood mononuclear cells (PBMCs), obtained at new diagnosis, from a patient treated with antithyroid drugs. The receptors originated from a woman in her 30s with Graves disease. Both conserved end residues are part of each CDR3. The D gene is left open where the match is weak. The size field is filled for only some rows; it gives once, few, many or a size class.

size,V,J,D,CDR3,DNA
many,TRBV20-1,TRBJ1-3,NA,CSARTGNTIYF,TGCAGTGCTAGAACCGGAAACACCATATATTTT
NA,TRBV6-1,TRBJ1-6,NA,CASSGRGGSYNSPLHF,TGTGCCAGCAGTGGAAGGGGAGGTTCCTATAATTCACCCCTCCACTTT
many,TRBV14,TRBJ2-3,TRBD2,CASSRDYGTDTQYF,TGTGCCAGCAGCCGGGACTACGGCACAGATACGCAGTATTTT
many,TRBV5-1,TRBJ1-5,NA,CASRLNSNQPQHF,TGCGCCAGCAGGCTGAATAGCAATCAGCCCCAGCATTTT
many,TRBV6-2/TRBV6-3,TRBJ1-1,NA,CASSHTGEAFF,TGTGCCAGCAGTCACACAGGTGAAGCTTTCTTT
many,TRBV29-1,TRBJ1-2,TRBD1,CSVQGDRVDYGYTF,TGCAGCGTTCAGGGTGACAGGGTTGACTATGGCTACACCTTC
many,TRBV20-1,TRBJ1-1,NA,CSARDLAAPMNTEAFF,TGCAGTGCTAGAGATTTGGCGGCCCCCATGAACACTGAAGCTTTCTTT
NA,TRBV4-2,TRBJ2-3,TRBD2,CASSSDGTSGTDTQYF,TGTGCCAGCAGCTCTGACGGGACTAGCGGCACAGATACGCAGTATTTT
many,TRBV12-5,TRBJ2-7,NA,CASGRYEKGGEQYF,TGTGCTAGTGGCCGTTACGAGAAGGGGGGCGAGCAGTACTTC
many,TRBV6-2/TRBV6-3,TRBJ2-7,NA,CASSPPGRGGEQYF,TGTGCCAGCAGTCCCCCCGGAAGAGGGGGAGAGCAGTACTTC
many,TRBV9,TRBJ1-1,TRBD1,CASSVDGRTGTGWGNTEAFF,TGTGCCAGCAGCGTAGACGGTAGAACCGGGACAGGCTGGGGAAACACTGAAGCTTTCTTT
many,TRBV7-8,TRBJ2-3,NA,CASSPRSGPDTQYF,TGTGCCAGCAGCCCGCGCAGCGGCCCAGATACGCAGTATTTT
many,TRBV11-2,TRBJ1-1,TRBD1,CASSIPGTGGVTEAFF,TGTGCCAGCAGCATACCCGGGACAGGGGGCGTCACTGAAGCTTTCTTT
NA,TRBV5-1,TRBJ2-7,TRBD1,CASSLSFPGQGYEQYF,TGCGCCAGCAGCTTGTCGTTTCCGGGACAGGGCTACGAGCAGTACTTC
few,TRBV27,TRBJ2-7,TRBD1,CASGRGQPYEQYF,TGTGCCAGCGGACGGGGACAGCCCTACGAGCAGTACTTC
NA,TRBV5-1,TRBJ1-3,NA,CASSIDSVSGNTIYF,TGCGCCAGCAGCATCGACAGCGTCTCTGGAAACACCATATATTTT
many,TRBV7-6,TRBJ2-3,NA,CASSLEVGRSTDTQYF,TGTGCCAGCAGCTTAGAGGTCGGCAGGAGCACAGATACGCAGTATTTT
many,TRBV2,TRBJ2-2,NA,CASKASLITNTGELFF,TGTGCCAGCAAGGCGAGCCTTATTACGAACACCGGGGAGCTGTTTTTT
many,TRBV2,TRBJ1-1,NA,CASSPQGSTEAFF,TGTGCCAGCAGTCCCCAGGGAAGCACTGAAGCTTTCTTT
many,TRBV6-1,TRBJ1-4,TRBD1,CASSPDRDYHRTNEKLFF,TGTGCCAGCAGCCCCGACAGGGACTACCATAGAACTAATGAAAAACTGTTTTTT
many,TRBV20-1,TRBJ2-7,NA,CSADGLGGEQYF,TGCAGTGCTGATGGCTTGGGGGGTGAGCAGTACTTC
many,TRBV7-8,TRBJ1-5,NA,CASSPNRPNQPQHF,TGTGCCAGCAGCCCCAACAGACCCAATCAGCCCCAGCATTTT
NA,TRBV4-1,TRBJ1-2,TRBD1,CASSQRQGNGYTF,TGCGCCAGCAGCCAACGACAGGGGAATGGCTACACCTTC
many,TRBV7-9,TRBJ1-1,NA,CASSLIGGRNTEAFF,TGTGCCAGCAGCTTAATCGGGGGGCGAAACACTGAAGCTTTCTTT
many,TRBV29-1,TRBJ2-1,TRBD1,CSGRQGVQSNEQFF,TGCAGCGGCCGACAGGGGGTACAGTCCAATGAGCAGTTCTTC
many,TRBV7-2,TRBJ1-1,NA,CASSLTLQHLNTEAFF,TGTGCCAGCAGCTTAACCCTACAACATTTGAACACTGAAGCTTTCTTT
NA,TRBV9,TRBJ2-1,NA,CASSVGGGSGGYNEQFF,TGTGCCAGCAGCGTAGGAGGTGGGTCAGGGGGGTACAATGAGCAGTTCTTC
few,TRBV27,TRBJ2-7,NA,CASSPRDWNSYEQYF,TGTGCCAGCAGTCCTCGGGACTGGAACTCCTACGAGCAGTACTTC